Each of the 30 T cell receptor beta chains below was sequenced from the same sample in a study of T-cell reconstitution after alpha-beta-depleted transplantation in children. Unique molecular identifiers were incorporated when the TCRbeta library was constructed. TCRdb used MiXCR to reprocess the PCR reads, holding one entry per CDR3 protein. The sample holds approximately 230,000 distinct CDR3 sequences; about 25% are singletons and the top ten take over 2.5%. The sample in question was PBMCs, obtained before TCRalphabeta/CD19-depleted stem cell transplant. These receptors all stem from a girl aged 2 to 10 with Fanconi anemia, due to receive a stem cell transplant.

This clonotype has more than one count but fewer than ten. This chain connects TRBV6-5 to TRBJ2-3, with 9 positions matching TRBD2. Germline-derived CDR1 and CDR2 are MNHEY and SVGAGI. The CDR3 is 17 amino acids. The junction had 13 bases not matched to a gene; V was cut back by 2 bases and J by 7 bases. The CDR3, as DNA: TGTGCCAGCAGTTACACGCCTGGCGGGGGGGCTTCAAATACGCAGTATTTT. It is translated as CASSYTPGGGASNTQYF.

The chain employs TRBV5-1 and TRBJ1-3; D is perhaps TRBD1 (6 bases). CDR1 is SGHRS and CDR2 is YFSETQ in the germline V gene. V lost 4 bases to trimming and J lost 7 bases, with 12 bases between them. CDR3 length: 13 amino acids. The CDR3 DNA sequence: TGCGCCAGCAGCCTACAGGGTGGGAACACCATATATTTT. Translation: CASSLQGGNTIYF.

This clonotype has just a few counts. The chain uses TRBV29-1 and TRBJ2-6; 10 positions agree with TRBD1. The CDR3 consists of 18 residues. V was clipped by 4 bases and J by 0 bases; unmatched bases: 9. Germline V gene data show CDR1 as SQVTM and CDR2 as ANQGSEA. The CDR3 region has the DNA TGCAGCGTTGCAGCCTCGACAGGGGGCAACTCTGGGGCCAACGTCCTGACTTTC. Residues: CSVAASTGGNSGANVLTF. Complete variable domain (other parts from reference TRBV29-1 and TRBJ2-6): SAVISQKPSRDICQRGTSLTIQCQVDSQVTMMFWYRQQPGQSLTLIATANQGSEATYESGFVIDKFPISRPNLTFSTLTVSNMSPEDSSIYLCSVAASTGGNSGANVLTFGAGSRLTVL.

This clonotype was detected ten times or more. This sequence joins TRBV6-5 and TRBJ2-7, with 7 bases that match TRBD1. CDR1 is MNHEY, CDR2 SVGAGI, per germline. J was trimmed by 5 bases and V by 4 bases; bases with no gene match: 14. This CDR3 has 16 amino acids. The CDR3 reads CASSFSRGQYGDEQYF. CDR3 DNA sequence: TGTGCCAGCAGTTTCTCTCGGGGACAGTACGGGGACGAGCAGTACTTC.

The V gene is TRBV7-2, the J gene TRBJ2-1, with 7 bases matching TRBD2. This CDR3 is built from 14 residues. The germline V gene encodes CDR1 SGHTA and CDR2 FQGNSA. With V trimmed by 7 bases and J by 4 bases, 7 bases remained unmatched. The CDR3, as DNA: TGTGCCAGCATCGATCTAGCGGTATACAATGAGCAGTTCTTC. Translation gives CASIDLAVYNEQFF.

The chain couples TRBV20-1 to TRBJ2-1, with TRBD2 matching over 11 bases. Unmatched junction bases numbered 7, after V lost 4 bases and J lost 8 bases. The CDR3 length is 14 residues. CDR1 and CDR2 (germline): DFQATT, SNEGSKA (reference sequence). In nucleotides, the CDR3 is TGCAGTGCTATTCATAGCGGGGGGGCATATGAGCAGTTCTTC. Protein sequence: CSAIHSGGAYEQFF.

V is TRBV15 and J is TRBJ2-7, with a tentative D call TRBD1 (6 bases). V lost 1 base to trimming and J lost 5 bases, with 15 bases between them. CDR3 length: 15 amino acids. Germline assignment: CDR1 LNHNV and CDR2 YYDKDF (reference sequence). CDR3 loop: CATSRVPRGVHEQYF. The CDR3 DNA sequence: TGTGCCACCAGCAGAGTGCCCAGGGGCGTACACGAGCAGTACTTC.

This chain links TRBV7-3 with TRBJ1-1, with D perhaps TRBD1 (5 bases). V lost 1 base to trimming and J lost 5 bases, with 20 bases between them. The germline V gene has CDR1 SGHTA and CDR2 FQGTGA. The CDR3 is 17 residues long. CDR3 DNA: TGTGCCAGCAGCTTAAGGACCCGGGACCGAGGAACGACTGAAGCTTTCTTT. This codes for CASSLRTRDRGTTEAFF.

This clonotype was recorded at least ten times. This rearrangement joins TRBV12-3 or TRBV12-4 to TRBJ2-3; D is perhaps TRBD2 (5 bases). V was shortened by 7 bases and J by 6 bases, with 14 bases between the two germline ends. CDR3 length: 13 residues. CDR3 residues: CASTSPPGDTQYF. The CDR3, as DNA: TGTGCCAGCACTAGCCCCCCGGGGGATACGCAGTATTTT.

The chain joins TRBV28 to TRBJ2-7; D call uncertain. The CDR3 loop spans 15 amino acids. The V end lost 4 bases, the J end lost 2 bases, and 15 bases lay between the germline ends. Germline assignment: CDR1 MDHEN and CDR2 SYDVKM. The CDR3 DNA reads TGTGCCAGCAGTTCCCAATGGGTACCCCCCTACGAGCAGTACTTC. This encodes CASSSQWVPPYEQYF.

The table lists this clonotype with a few counts. The chain carries TRBV7-3 and TRBJ2-3; the D gene is possibly TRBD1 (6 bases). Trimming shortened V by 5 bases and J by 0 bases, and 12 bases separated the two germline ends. The germline V gene has CDR1 SGHTA and CDR2 FQGTGA. The CDR3 has 15 residues. CDR3 sequence (DNA): TGTGCCAGCAGCCTAAACAGGGCTAGCACAGATACGCAGTATTTT. It translates to CASSLNRASTDTQYF.

This clonotype was seen a handful of times. The CDR3 DNA reads TGCAGTGCTAGTTCGGGTATTGAGCCCCAGCATTTT. Encoded protein: CSASSGIEPQHF. The genes are TRBV20-1 and TRBJ1-5; no clear D gene. Per germline, CDR1 DFQATT and CDR2 SNEGSKA (reference sequence). Trimming stripped 3 bases from V and 8 bases from J, with 11 bases between. There are 12 residues in the CDR3.

This clonotype showed up many times. The chain uses TRBV24-1 and TRBJ2-1, with D possibly matching TRBD2 (5 bases). Per germline, CDR1 KGHDR and CDR2 SFDVKD. There are 13 residues in the CDR3. Trimming left V 6 bases short and J 3 bases short, with 8 bases between. The CDR3 DNA sequence: TGTGCCACCAGTATTGGGAGCTACAATGAGCAGTTCTTC. Amino acids: CATSIGSYNEQFF.

This clonotype was recorded a few times. The chain uses TRBV7-2 and TRBJ2-3; either TRBD1 or TRBD2 may supply D (6 bases each). The V and J ends lost 0 bases and 0 bases respectively, with 19 bases between them. CDR1 and CDR2 from the germline V gene are SGHTA and FQGNSA. CDR3 length equals 19 residues. The CDR3 protein is CASSLASGGRGPSTDTQYF. The CDR3 DNA reads as TGTGCCAGCAGCTTAGCGTCCGGGGGCCGGGGCCCAAGCACAGATACGCAGTATTTT.

This clonotype was detected ten times or more. This chain joins TRBV10-3 and TRBJ2-5, with 7 bases aligning to TRBD1. V dropped 0 bases and J dropped 3; count of bases not matched to a gene: 1. CDR3 size: 14 residues. Germline V lookup: CDR1 ENHRY, CDR2 SYGVKD. The CDR3 bases are TGTGCCATCAGTGAGTCTGGACAGGAAGAGACCCAGTACTTC. Protein sequence: CAISESGQEETQYF.

The chain employs TRBV7-8 and TRBJ2-3; tentatively, D is TRBD1 (5 bases). CDR3 length equals 15 residues. Trimming took off 2 bases at V and 1 base at J, with 10 bases between the two ends. CDR1 is SGHVS, CDR2 FQNEAQ, per germline. The CDR3 sequence: CASSLSWGGTDTQYF. CDR3 sequence (DNA): TGTGCCAGCAGCTTATCGTGGGGCGGCACAGATACGCAGTATTTT.

The rearrangement uses TRBV20-1 and TRBJ2-1, with 7 bases identical to TRBD2. V lost 0 bases to trimming and J lost 4 bases; unmatched junction nucleotides: 9. This CDR3 is 16 amino acids long. Germline loops: CDR1 DFQATT, CDR2 SNEGSKA (reference sequence). The CDR3, as DNA: TGCAGTGCTAGAGACACCTTCGGACTAGTGTACAATGAGCAGTTCTTC. Protein product: CSARDTFGLVYNEQFF.

In this sample, this clonotype turned up many times. The chain uses TRBV12-3 or TRBV12-4 and TRBJ2-1; TRBD2 matches 13 bases. The J segment lost 6 bases and the V segment lost 5 bases, leaving 7 bases of the junction unmatched. This CDR3 has 16 amino acids. CDR3 loop: CASSRSTSGRFNEQFF. CDR3 sequence (DNA): TGTGCCAGCAGTCGATCGACTAGCGGGAGGTTCAATGAGCAGTTCTTC.

This clonotype occurred many times. This rearrangement joins TRBV30 to TRBJ1-4; D call uncertain. Germline loops: CDR1 GTSNPN, CDR2 SVGIG (reference sequence). V lost 2 bases, J lost 8 bases, and 18 bases lay in between. The CDR3 extends over 15 amino acids. The CDR3 coding sequence is TGTGCCTGGAGTCCCATTGGCAGCCGGGCGGAAAAACTGTTTTTT. It encodes CAWSPIGSRAEKLFF.

The CDR3 region has the DNA TGTGCCAGCAGTCCGAATTACCTGACAGCGATATCCCATTATAGCAATCAGCCCCAGCATTTT. It codes for CASSPNYLTAISHYSNQPQHF. The chain has TRBV27 and TRBJ1-5, with D possibly being TRBD1 (5 bases). Trimming took off 5 bases at V and 0 bases at J, with 29 bases between the two ends. CDR1 is MNHEY and CDR2 is SMNVEV in the germline V gene (reference sequence). The length of the CDR3 is 21 residues.

The J gene is TRBJ2-1, the V gene TRBV29-1; 7 bases match TRBD1. This CDR3 is built from 13 residues. Germline CDR1 is SQVTM and CDR2 is ANQGSEA. Trimming cost V 7 bases and J 9 bases; bases outside gene matches: 12. This CDR3 reads CSGQGQVTSEQFF. The CDR3 DNA sequence: TGCAGCGGCCAAGGACAGGTAACGAGTGAGCAGTTCTTC.

There are many counts of this clonotype. This sequence joins TRBV29-1 and TRBJ2-1; 8 positions match TRBD1. Germline CDR1 and CDR2: SQVTM and ANQGSEA. V dropped 6 bases and J dropped 4; count of bases not matched to a gene: 8. This CDR3 contains 14 residues. In DNA, the CDR3 is TGCAGCGTGTGGACAGGGTCGGGATACAATGAGCAGTTCTTC. Translation: CSVWTGSGYNEQFF.

CDR3 nucleotide sequence: TGCGCCAGCACCCGAGAGGGGACAGGTCTCGAGCAGTACTTC. Its translation is CASTREGTGLEQYF. The genes are TRBV5-1 and TRBJ2-7; 8 bases agree with TRBD1. The CDR3 spans 14 residues. Germline V gene sequence: CDR1 SGHRS, CDR2 YFSETQ. The V and J ends lost 6 bases and 6 bases, in that order; junction bases with no gene match: 11.

Only a few counts were recorded for this clonotype. The chain uses TRBV7-9 and TRBJ2-7; D may be TRBD1 (8 bases). The CDR3 runs 15 residues. Trimming removed 5 bases at V and 4 bases at J, with 18 bases between. In germline, CDR1 is SEHNR, CDR2 FQNEAQ (reference sequence). CDR3 sequence (DNA): TGTGCCAGCAGCCTGACAGGGGACTATCGGTACGAGCAGTACTTC. Protein sequence: CASSLTGDYRYEQYF.

This clonotype appeared a few times. The CDR3 reads CASSSSVGELLFF. The CDR3 bases are TGTGCCAGCAGCTCATCCGTCGGCGAGTTACTGTTTTTT. This chain uses TRBV7-3 with TRBJ1-4; D gene unclear. The germline V gene has CDR1 SGHTA and CDR2 FQGTGA. The V end lost 4 bases, the J end lost 13 bases, and 16 bases lay between the germline ends. The CDR3 has 13 amino acids.

This clonotype occurred a few times. The chain couples TRBV6-1 to TRBJ2-3; D perhaps matches TRBD1 (6 bases). Trimming took off 6 bases at V and 2 bases at J, with 9 bases between the two ends. The germline V gene encodes CDR1 MNHNS and CDR2 SASEGT. The CDR3 consists of 13 residues. The CDR3 region has the DNA TGTGCCAGCAGGAGGGACAACACAGATACGCAGTATTTT. The encoded protein is CASRRDNTDTQYF.

This clonotype has at least ten counts. CDR3: CASRGTGNTGELFF. The CDR3 DNA reads as TGTGCCAGCAGGGGGACAGGAAACACCGGGGAGCTGTTTTTT. The V and J genes are TRBV2 and TRBJ2-2, with TRBD1 identical over 8 bases. Trimming at V came to 6 bases and at J to 2 bases, leaving 2 bases not matched to a gene. The CDR3 totals 14 residues. Germline values: CDR1 SNHLY, CDR2 FYNNEI.

This clonotype appeared a single time. The chain couples TRBV29-1 to TRBJ2-2, with 9 bases fitting TRBD2. V was pared by 4 bases and J by 4 bases, with 19 bases of the junction left unmatched. The germline V gene has CDR1 SQVTM and CDR2 ANQGSEA. The CDR3 spans 19 residues. The CDR3 DNA reads TGCAGCGTTGGAGGCGAAGCGGGGGGACCTAGTAGTAGCACCGGGGAGCTGTTTTTT. Protein: CSVGGEAGGPSSSTGELFF.

This clonotype appeared many times. The V and J genes are TRBV12-3 or TRBV12-4 and TRBJ2-2, with D maybe TRBD2 (5 bases). With 5 bases removed from V and 8 bases from J, the gap between germline ends came to 6 bases. CDR3 length: 11 amino acids. The DNA of the CDR3 is TGTGCCAGCAGTCGGGAAGGGGAGCTGTTTTTT. Encoded protein: CASSREGELFF.

In its sample, this clonotype was seen a few times. The chain combines TRBV5-1 with TRBJ2-1; no clear D gene. V lost 4 bases and J 5 bases, leaving 7 bases between the germline ends. The CDR3 runs to 12 residues. The germline CDR1 and CDR2 sequences are SGHRS and YFSETQ. CDR3 DNA sequence: TGCGCCAGCAGCCCGAAGGACAATGAGCAGTTCTTC. This translates into CASSPKDNEQFF.